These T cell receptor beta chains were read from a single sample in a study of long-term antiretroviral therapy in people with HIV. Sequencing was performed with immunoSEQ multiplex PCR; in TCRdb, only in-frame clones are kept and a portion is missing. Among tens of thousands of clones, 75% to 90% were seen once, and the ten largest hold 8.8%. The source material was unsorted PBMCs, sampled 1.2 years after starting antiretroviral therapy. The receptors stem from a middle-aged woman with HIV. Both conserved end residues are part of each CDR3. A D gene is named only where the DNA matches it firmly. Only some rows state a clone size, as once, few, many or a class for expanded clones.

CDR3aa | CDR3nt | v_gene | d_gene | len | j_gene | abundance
CASSSDSTEPSYNEQFF | TGTGCCAGCAGTTCAGATTCGACAGAACCGTCCTACAATGAGCAGTTCTTC | TRBV27 | - | 17 | TRBJ2-1 | -
CASSLEGRELAGFETQYF | TGTGCCAGCAGCTTAGAAGGACGGGAACTAGCGGGCTTTGAGACCCAGTACTTC | TRBV7-2 | TRBD2 | 18 | TRBJ2-5 | -
CATSRDRRYPDRELFF | TGTGCCACCAGCAGAGATAGGCGGTACCCCGACAGGGAGCTGTTTTTT | TRBV15 | - | 16 | TRBJ2-2 | few
CASSLGTGAYEQYF | TGTGCCAGCAGCTTAGGGACAGGGGCCTACGAGCAGTACTTC | TRBV11-2 | TRBD1 | 14 | TRBJ2-7 | -
CAISDPLAGGEQFF | TGTGCCATCAGTGACCCCCTAGCGGGAGGGGAGCAGTTCTTC | TRBV10-3 | TRBD2 | 14 | TRBJ2-1 | -
CAIWEGRINYGYTF | TGTGCCATCTGGGAGGGCAGAATAAACTATGGCTACACCTTC | TRBV10-3 | - | 14 | TRBJ1-2 | -
CASSRTGGAWPQHF | TGTGCCAGCAGCAGGACAGGGGGCGCATGGCCCCAGCATTTT | TRBV6-5 | TRBD1 | 14 | TRBJ1-5 | -
CAISESRESGELFF | TGTGCCATCAGTGAGTCACGGGAGTCCGGGGAGCTGTTTTTT | TRBV10-3 | - | 14 | TRBJ2-2 | -
CASGLAQLAGVRETQYF | TGTGCTAGTGGTTTGGCACAACTAGCGGGAGTAAGGGAGACCCAGTACTTC | TRBV12-5 | TRBD2 | 17 | TRBJ2-5 | -
CANPPTGYEQYF | TGTGCCAACCCGCCAACAGGTTACGAGCAGTACTTC | TRBV27 | - | 12 | TRBJ2-7 | -
CASSQGSSNQPQHF | TGTGCCAGCAGCCAGGGGTCTAGCAATCAGCCCCAGCATTTT | TRBV6-5 | - | 14 | TRBJ1-5 | -
CASTIDRVGNTIYF | TGTGCCAGCACCATAGACAGGGTCGGAAACACCATATATTTT | TRBV6-1 | TRBD1 | 14 | TRBJ1-3 | once
CASSTISGQGLEQYF | TGTGCCAGCAGCACAATCTCGGGACAGGGACTCGAGCAGTACTTC | TRBV6-5 | TRBD1 | 15 | TRBJ2-7 | -
CASKFGDSPDYTQYF | TGCGCCAGCAAATTCGGGGACTCGCCCGACTATACGCAGTATTTT | TRBV5-1 | - | 15 | TRBJ2-3 | -
CASGTPPYEQYF | TGTGCCAGCGGGACCCCACCCTACGAGCAGTACTTC | TRBV11-1 | - | 12 | TRBJ2-7 | -
CASSDNTGELFF | TGTGCCAGCAGTGATAACACCGGGGAGCTGTTTTTT | TRBV2 | - | 12 | TRBJ2-2 | few
CASSPTGTEAFF | TGTGCCAGCAGCCCGACAGGGACCGAAGCTTTCTTT | TRBV11-2 | TRBD1 | 12 | TRBJ1-1 | -
CASSLPTGAYSGANVLTF | TGTGCCAGCAGTTTACCGACAGGGGCCTACTCTGGGGCCAACGTCCTGACTTTC | TRBV27 | TRBD1 | 18 | TRBJ2-6 | -
CASRSGGVEQFF | TGTGCCAGCAGATCAGGGGGGGTTGAGCAGTTCTTC | TRBV7-9 | - | 12 | TRBJ2-1 | -
CASRFYYGYTF | TGTGCCTCCCGCTTCTACTATGGCTACACCTTC | TRBV6-4 | - | 11 | TRBJ1-2 | -
CASSSGTGGRNEQFF | TGTGCCAGCAGCTCCGGGACAGGGGGCAGGAATGAGCAGTTCTTC | TRBV6-6 | TRBD1 | 15 | TRBJ2-1 | -
CASSGELSTGELFF | TGTGCCAGCAGTGGCGAGCTATCGACCGGGGAGCTGTTTTTT | TRBV6-4 | - | 14 | TRBJ2-2 | -
CASSSGQFSEAFF | TGTGCCAGCAGCTCCGGTCAGTTCTCTGAAGCTTTCTTT | TRBV9 | - | 13 | TRBJ1-1 | -
CASSRGNQPQHF | TGTGCCAGCAGTAGGGGCAATCAGCCCCAGCATTTT | TRBV6-6 | - | 12 | TRBJ1-5 | -
CASSPSERTDTQYF | TGTGCCAGCTCACCCTCAGAACGCACAGATACGCAGTATTTT | TRBV18 | - | 14 | TRBJ2-3 | once
CASSFGQGGTGELFF | TGTGCCAGCAGCTTTGGACAGGGGGGCACCGGGGAGCTGTTTTTT | TRBV11-2 | TRBD1 | 15 | TRBJ2-2 | -
CASSEWRTENEKLFF | TGTGCCAGCAGTGAATGGAGGACGGAAAATGAAAAACTGTTTTTT | TRBV6-1 | - | 15 | TRBJ1-4 | -
CASTAGIDTEAFF | TGCGCCAGCACCGCGGGAATCGACACTGAAGCTTTCTTT | TRBV5-1 | - | 13 | TRBJ1-1 | -
CAGKPGKDTEAFF | TGTGCCGGGAAGCCAGGGAAGGACACTGAAGCTTTCTTT | TRBV10-3 | - | 13 | TRBJ1-1 | once
CASSSAEGEAFF | TGTGCCAGCTCATCAGCGGAGGGAGAAGCTTTCTTT | TRBV18 | - | 12 | TRBJ1-1 | -
CASNPQGGPVYEQYF | TGTGCCAGCAACCCCCAGGGGGGACCGGTCTACGAGCAGTACTTC | TRBV28 | - | 15 | TRBJ2-7 | -
CASSYTTGELFF | TGTGCCAGCAGCTATACAACCGGGGAGCTGTTTTTT | TRBV5-4 | - | 12 | TRBJ2-2 | -
CASSYSTRRRFDEQYF | TGTGCCAGCAGTTACTCTACAAGGAGACGATTCGACGAGCAGTACTTC | TRBV6-5 | - | 16 | TRBJ2-7 | -
CAIRDSQQANYGYTF | TGTGCCATCAGGGACAGCCAACAAGCTAACTATGGCTACACCTTC | TRBV10-3 | - | 15 | TRBJ1-2 | few
CASSGGDRGNEQFF | TGTGCCAGCAGCGGGGGGGACCGCGGCAATGAGCAGTTCTTC | TRBV9 | - | 14 | TRBJ2-1 | -
CASSPGQGAREQYF | TGCGCCAGCAGCCCTGGACAGGGCGCAAGGGAGCAGTACTTC | TRBV4-3 | TRBD1 | 14 | TRBJ2-7 | -
CASNGGRSTYNEQFF | TGTGCCAGTAATGGCGGGAGATCCACTTACAATGAGCAGTTCTTC | TRBV19 | TRBD2 | 15 | TRBJ2-1 | once
CASSGTSARTYEQYF | TGTGCCAGCAGCGGAACTAGCGCCCGTACCTACGAGCAGTACTTC | TRBV5-8 | TRBD2 | 15 | TRBJ2-7 | -
CSVVVPRLADNEQFF | TGCAGCGTTGTTGTCCCACGGCTAGCGGACAATGAGCAGTTCTTC | TRBV29-1 | TRBD2 | 15 | TRBJ2-1 | -
CASRSGTLGNTIYF | TGTGCCAGCAGGAGCGGGACTCTCGGAAACACCATATATTTT | TRBV2 | - | 14 | TRBJ1-3 | -
CASSEGQGIWEQFF | TGTGCCAGCAGTGAGGGACAGGGAATCTGGGAGCAGTTCTTC | TRBV5-6 | TRBD1 | 14 | TRBJ2-1 | -
CAISESETSRYNEQFF | TGTGCCATCAGTGAGTCTGAGACTAGCAGATACAATGAGCAGTTCTTC | TRBV10-3 | TRBD2 | 16 | TRBJ2-1 | -
CASSFNRNSYEQYF | TGTGCCAGCAGTTTTAACCGAAACTCCTACGAGCAGTACTTC | TRBV27 | - | 14 | TRBJ2-7 | -
CASRTGTANTEAFF | TGTGCCAGCAGAACCGGGACAGCTAACACTGAAGCTTTCTTT | TRBV6-6 | TRBD1 | 14 | TRBJ1-1 | -
CASSLQENTEAFF | TGTGCCAGCAGCTTACAAGAGAACACTGAAGCTTTCTTT | TRBV7-3 | - | 13 | TRBJ1-1 | -
CAWSLRDRETQYF | TGTGCCTGGAGTTTGAGGGACCGAGAGACCCAGTACTTC | TRBV30 | - | 13 | TRBJ2-5 | once
CASSLSGVEAFF | TGTGCCAGCAGCTTGTCTGGGGTTGAAGCTTTCTTT | TRBV5-5 | - | 12 | TRBJ1-1 | -
CASSSGGLTNTGELFF | TGTGCCAGCAGCTCAGGAGGCCTTACGAACACCGGGGAGCTGTTTTTT | TRBV7-8 | - | 16 | TRBJ2-2 | -
CATSREGVAVPGANVLTF | TGTGCCACCAGCAGAGAGGGGGTAGCGGTTCCTGGGGCCAACGTCCTGACTTTC | TRBV15 | - | 18 | TRBJ2-6 | -
CASSNGQGAYEQYF | TGTGCCAGCAGCAACGGACAGGGGGCCTACGAGCAGTACTTC | TRBV7-6 | TRBD1 | 14 | TRBJ2-7 | few
CASQPTGFGANVLTF | TGTGCCTCCCAACCAACAGGGTTCGGGGCCAACGTCCTGACTTTC | TRBV28 | - | 15 | TRBJ2-6 | -
CASSLNSGPREKLFF | TGCGCCAGCAGCTTGAATTCGGGGCCCCGAGAAAAACTGTTTTTT | TRBV5-1 | - | 15 | TRBJ1-4 | once
CASSLAQAYEQYF | TGCGCCAGCAGCTTGGCGCAGGCCTACGAGCAGTACTTC | TRBV5-1 | - | 13 | TRBJ2-7 | -
CASSGSGWWDEQFF | TGTGCCAGCAGTGGGTCCGGGTGGTGGGATGAGCAGTTCTTC | TRBV6-1 | - | 14 | TRBJ2-1 | once
CASSTGGTSGRGVNEQFF | TGTGCCAGCAGCACGGGGGGGACTAGCGGGAGGGGGGTCAATGAGCAGTTCTTC | TRBV5-4 | TRBD2 | 18 | TRBJ2-1 | -